This T cell receptor (beta chain) appears in the sequencing data of a study of blood T cell repertoires in COVID-19. Trimming pared 1 base from V and 5 bases from J, leaving 11 bases between. Per the germline V gene, CDR1 is GTSNPN and CDR2 is SVGIG (reference sequence). This CDR3 is 13 amino acids long. Generated by immunoSEQ multiplex PCR, the TCRdb table keeps only in-frame clones and is missing some. Counted here are around 60,000 clones, about 88% occurring once; the ten biggest clones make up roughly 1.3%. V and J are TRBV30 and TRBJ2-5; tentatively, D is TRBD2 (6 bases). This receptor was obtained from a man aged 60 to 69 with acute or convalescent COVID-19. The sequencing sample was made of peripheral blood. The CDR3 nucleotides read TGTGCCTGGAGTGAGGAAGGGAGGGAGACCCAGTACTTC. Translation: CAWSEEGRETQYF.